A single sample is the source of the 18 T cell receptor beta chains below, sequenced in a study of CD8 T cells in ankylosing spondylitis. Study-wide points: Fewer than 10 highly homologous variants formed a TCR beta motif that appeared characteristic of ankylosing spondylitis blood.

TCRdb redid the calling of the 5' RACE reads with MiXCR, one entry per CDR3 protein. The sample includes over 450,000 distinct CDR3 sequences, about 12% of them seen just once. Their specific antigens are unknown. Material for sequencing was blood, either unsorted or a sorted T cell fraction (not recorded which). The origin of the receptors is a male donor with ankylosing spondylitis.

The chain couples TRBV11-2 to TRBJ2-5, with D possibly being TRBD1 (5 bases). The V gene's germline CDR1 is SGHAT and CDR2 FQNNGV. The CDR3 consists of 13 residues. V was clipped by 3 bases and J by 7 bases, with 12 bases between them. Here the CDR3 DNA reads TGTGCCAGCAGCTTTTCAGGGAAAGGGACCCAGTACTTC. Its translation: CASSFSGKGTQYF.

There are a few counts of this clonotype. V is TRBV4-2 and J is TRBJ2-5; 9 bases agree with TRBD2. The ends lost 1 base at V and 3 bases at J; junction bases unmatched: 6. This CDR3 comprises 16 residues. Germline CDR1 is LGHNA and CDR2 is YNFKEQ. The CDR3 DNA is TGTGCCAGCAGCCAAGCCGGGACTAGCAGGGAAGAGACCCAGTACTTC. Residues: CASSQAGTSREETQYF.

This clonotype was recorded many times. This rearrangement joins TRBV6-1 to TRBJ2-7; D is perhaps TRBD1 (6 bases). The germline V and J ends were trimmed by 6 bases and 0 bases, with 9 bases remaining between them. This CDR3 is built from 13 residues. Germline V gene lookup returns CDR1 MNHNS and CDR2 SASEGT. The CDR3 region is CASSSGASYEQYV. CDR3 DNA sequence: TGTGCCAGCAGCTCAGGGGCCTCCTACGAGCAGTACGTC.

This clonotype was seen only a few times. The rearrangement uses TRBV18 and TRBJ2-5; 9 bases fit TRBD1. Germline assignment: CDR1 KGHSH and CDR2 LQKENI. With V trimmed by 4 bases and J by 4 bases, 10 bases remained unmatched. The CDR3 loop spans 16 amino acids. This chain's CDR3 is CASSLSGTGLGETQYF. Written as DNA, the CDR3 is TGTGCCAGCTCACTATCCGGGACAGGGCTTGGAGAGACCCAGTACTTC. The full variable domain, rest sourced from reference TRBV18 and TRBJ2-5, is NAGVMQNPRHLVRRRGQEARLRCSPMKGHSHVYWYRQLPEEGLKFMVYLQKENIIDESGMPKERFSAEFPKEGPSILRIQQVVRGDSAAYFCASSLSGTGLGETQYFGPGTRLLVL.

This clonotype occurred many times. The V and J genes are TRBV7-6 and TRBJ2-3; D gene ambiguous. Germline V CDR1 and CDR2: SGHVS, FNYEAQ. The CDR3 consists of 15 residues. Trimming cost V 0 bases and J 6 bases, with 13 bases left between them. CDR3 sequence: CASSLALGSPDTQYF. CDR3 nucleotides: TGTGCCAGCAGCTTAGCGCTGGGTAGTCCGGATACGCAGTATTTT. Based on the CDR3 plus reference TRBV7-6 and TRBJ2-3, the full variable domain is GAGVSQSPRYKVTKRGQDVALRCDPISGHVSLYWYRQALGQGPEFLTYFNYEAQQDKSGLPNDRFSAERPEGSISTLTIQRTEQRDSAMYRCASSLALGSPDTQYFGPGTRLTVL.

This clonotype was observed at least ten times. This rearrangement joins TRBV7-2 to TRBJ2-2; D is ambiguous. Germline V gene data show CDR1 as SGHTA and CDR2 as FQGNSA. Trimming removed 1 base from V and 5 bases from J, with 8 bases in between. The CDR3 covers 14 residues. CDR3 in DNA: TGTGCCAGCAGCTTAGTAAGCAGGACCGGGGAGCTGTTTTTT. This codes for CASSLVSRTGELFF.

The rearrangement joins TRBV6-2 or TRBV6-3 to TRBJ2-4; maybe TRBD2 (6 bases). Trimming removed 10 bases at V and 5 bases at J, with 18 bases between. CDR3 length: 14 amino acids. Germline-derived CDR1 and CDR2 are MNHEY and SVGEGT. CDR3: CATASSGLENIQYF. CDR3 DNA sequence: TGTGCCACCGCATCCTCGGGACTCGAAAACATTCAGTACTTC.

This clonotype was detected a few times. V is TRBV5-1 and J is TRBJ1-1; TRBD1 agrees at 7 bases. The CDR3 sequence is 16 residues long. Germline V gene lookup returns CDR1 SGHRS and CDR2 YFSETQ. V shed 4 bases, J shed 4 bases, and the junction held 13 bases outside the gene matches. The CDR3, as DNA: TGCGCCAGCAGCCTACAGGGGATCAATAGGGGCACTGAAGCTTTCTTT. Translating gives CASSLQGINRGTEAFF.

This clonotype was seen more than once but under ten times. This chain uses TRBV12-3 or TRBV12-4 with TRBJ2-6; D is perhaps TRBD2 (5 bases). V was pared by 2 bases and J by 0 bases, with 14 bases between. CDR3 size: 18 residues. In DNA form, the CDR3 reads TGTGCCAGCAGTTTAACGACGAGGGCCCACTCTGGGGCCAACGTCCTGACTTTC. This codes for CASSLTTRAHSGANVLTF.

The CDR3 loop reads CASSEWAGGNYGYTF. For the CDR3, the DNA is TGTGCCAGCAGCGAGTGGGCAGGGGGAAACTATGGCTACACCTTC. The V gene is TRBV7-2, the J gene TRBJ1-2; 7 bases match TRBD1. The V gene end was trimmed by 5 bases and the J gene end by 2 bases; junction bases not matched to a gene: 8. CDR3 length: 15 amino acids. Per the germline V gene, CDR1 is SGHTA and CDR2 is FQGNSA.

This clonotype appeared a few times. The V call is TRBV10-2, the J call TRBJ2-7, with D possibly matching TRBD2 (6 bases). The CDR3 runs 14 residues. V gave up 2 bases and J gave up 3 bases, with 11 bases separating them. The germline CDR1 and CDR2 sequences are WSHSY and SAAADI. The CDR3 DNA is TGCGCCAGCAGTGAGACGGGGGAGAGCTACGAGCAGTACGTC. Amino acids: CASSETGESYEQYV.

This clonotype turned up a few times. The gene calls are TRBV2 and TRBJ2-3; 14 nucleotides line up with TRBD2. This CDR3 contains 16 residues. Germline CDR1 and CDR2: SNHLY and FYNNEI. V trimming: 6 bases; J trimming: 2 bases; junction bases outside the gene matches: 4. The CDR3 here is CASRKGLAGDTDTQYF. The CDR3 bases are TGTGCCAGCAGGAAGGGACTAGCGGGAGACACAGATACGCAGTATTTT.

This clonotype was seen more than once but under ten times. The rearrangement uses TRBV5-1 and TRBJ2-5; the match to TRBD1 covers 8 bases. Unmatched junction bases numbered 7, after V lost 6 bases and J lost 3 bases. The CDR3 covers 14 residues. CDR1 is SGHRS and CDR2 is YFSETQ in the germline V gene. CDR3 coding DNA: TGCGCCAGCAAAAATATACAGGGGGAAGAGACCCAGTACTTC. Residues: CASKNIQGEETQYF.

J is TRBJ2-7 and V is TRBV29-1; D may be TRBD2 (6 bases). Trimming cost V 1 base and J 1 base, with 11 bases left between them. The CDR3 extends over 14 amino acids. Germline-derived CDR1 and CDR2 are SQVTM and ANQGSEA. In DNA form, the CDR3 reads TGCAGCGTTGAAGCAATCGGGGGTTCCTACGAGCAGTACTTC. It yields the protein CSVEAIGGSYEQYF.

This clonotype was seen a few times. J is TRBJ2-1 and V is TRBV5-1, with 10 bases lining up with TRBD2. V was pared by 2 bases and J by 9 bases, with 11 bases of the junction left unmatched. Germline V gene sequence: CDR1 SGHRS, CDR2 YFSETQ. The CDR3 has 16 amino acids. The CDR3 coding sequence is TGCGCCAGCAGCTTATCGGGACTAGCGTACGAAGGTGAGCAGTTCTTC. It encodes CASSLSGLAYEGEQFF.

V and J are TRBV15 and TRBJ2-5; D is uncertain. V was cut by 3 bases and J by 1 base, with 12 bases left in between. The CDR3 length is 15 residues. Per germline, CDR1 LNHNV and CDR2 YYDKDF (reference sequence). CDR3 sequence: CATSRETNFQETQYF. The CDR3 DNA sequence: TGTGCCACCAGCAGGGAAACCAACTTCCAAGAGACCCAGTACTTC.

This chain connects TRBV5-1 to TRBJ1-4, with 11 bases lining up with TRBD1. The V gene's germline CDR1 is SGHRS and CDR2 YFSETQ. After removal of 4 bases from V and 7 bases from J, the junction contained 3 bases not matched to a gene. The CDR3 covers 14 residues. The CDR3 sequence is CASSRDRGAEKLFF. The CDR3 DNA sequence: TGCGCCAGCAGCCGGGACAGGGGGGCTGAAAAACTGTTTTTT. Based on the CDR3 plus reference TRBV5-1 and TRBJ1-4, the full variable domain is KAGVTQTPRYLIKTRGQQVTLSCSPISGHRSVSWYQQTPGQGLQFLFEYFSETQRNKGNFPGRFSGRQFSNSRSEMNVSTLELGDSALYLCASSRDRGAEKLFFGSGTQLSVL.

The gene calls are TRBV4-1 and TRBJ1-2; 8 nucleotides agree with TRBD1. Germline assignment: CDR1 MGHRA and CDR2 YSYEKL. The CDR3 has 14 residues. V gave up 4 bases and J gave up 7 bases; unmatched junction bases: 8. This CDR3 reads CASSRGQGKAGYTF. DNA of the CDR3: TGCGCCAGCAGCCGCGGACAGGGAAAGGCTGGCTACACCTTC.